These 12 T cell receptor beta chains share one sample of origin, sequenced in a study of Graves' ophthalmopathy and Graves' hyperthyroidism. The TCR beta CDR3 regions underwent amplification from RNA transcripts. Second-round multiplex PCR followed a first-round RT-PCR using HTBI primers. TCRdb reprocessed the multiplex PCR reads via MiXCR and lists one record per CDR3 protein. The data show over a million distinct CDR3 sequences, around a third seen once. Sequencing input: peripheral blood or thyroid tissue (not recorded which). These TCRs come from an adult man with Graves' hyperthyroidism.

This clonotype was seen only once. CDR3: CAISLLPESYEQYF. The CDR3 DNA is TGTGCCATCAGCCTACTACCGGAATCCTACGAGCAGTACTTC. The chain recombines TRBV10-3 with TRBJ2-7; D is unresolved. The germline V gene has CDR1 ENHRY and CDR2 SYGVKD. The V end lost 6 bases, the J end lost 1 base, and 13 bases lay between the germline ends. There are 14 residues in the CDR3.

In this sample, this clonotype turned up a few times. CDR3 sequence reads: CATSRGRIETQYF. CDR3 coding DNA: TGTGCCACCAGCAGAGGGAGGATAGAGACCCAGTACTTC. The chain is built from TRBV15 and TRBJ2-5; maybe TRBD2 (5 bases). The ends were cut back, 1 base at V and 4 bases at J, with 7 bases in the middle. This CDR3 region has 13 residues. Germline V CDR1 and CDR2: LNHNV, YYDKDF (reference sequence).

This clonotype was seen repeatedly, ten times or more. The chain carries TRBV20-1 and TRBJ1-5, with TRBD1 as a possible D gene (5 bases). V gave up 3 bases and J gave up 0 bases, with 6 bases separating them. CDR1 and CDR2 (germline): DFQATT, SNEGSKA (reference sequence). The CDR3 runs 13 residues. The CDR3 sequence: CSASQGSNQPQHF. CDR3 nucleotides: TGCAGTGCTAGTCAGGGTAGCAATCAGCCCCAGCATTTT.

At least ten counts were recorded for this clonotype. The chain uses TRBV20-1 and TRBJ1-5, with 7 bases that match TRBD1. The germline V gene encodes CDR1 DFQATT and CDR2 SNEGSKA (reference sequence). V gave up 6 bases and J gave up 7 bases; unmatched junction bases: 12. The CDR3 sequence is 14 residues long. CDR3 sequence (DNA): TGCAGTGCCAGACGGGACAGCACAGGGCAGCCCCAGCATTTT. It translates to CSARRDSTGQPQHF.

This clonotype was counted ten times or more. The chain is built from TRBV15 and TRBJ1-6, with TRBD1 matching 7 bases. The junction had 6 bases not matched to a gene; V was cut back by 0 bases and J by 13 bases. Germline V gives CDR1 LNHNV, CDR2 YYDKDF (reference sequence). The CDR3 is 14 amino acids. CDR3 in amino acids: CATSRDSTGMPLHF. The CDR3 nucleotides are TGTGCCACCAGCAGAGATTCGACAGGGATGCCCCTCCACTTT.

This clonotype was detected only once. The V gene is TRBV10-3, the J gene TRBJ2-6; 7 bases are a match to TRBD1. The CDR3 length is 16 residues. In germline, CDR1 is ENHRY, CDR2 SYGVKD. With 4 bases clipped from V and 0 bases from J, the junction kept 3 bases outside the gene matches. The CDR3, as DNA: TGTGCCATCAGTGGGGGACAGAGCTCTGGGGCCAACGTCCTGACTTTC. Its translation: CAISGGQSSGANVLTF.

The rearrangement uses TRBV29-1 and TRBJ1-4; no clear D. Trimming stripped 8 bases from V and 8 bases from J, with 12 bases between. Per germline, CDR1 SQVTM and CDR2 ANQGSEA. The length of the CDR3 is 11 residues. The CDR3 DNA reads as TGCAGCTTAGAACGGATGGAAAAACTGTTTTTT. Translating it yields CSLERMEKLFF. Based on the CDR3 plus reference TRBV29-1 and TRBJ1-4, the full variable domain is SAVISQKPSRDICQRGTSLTIQCQVDSQVTMMFWYRQQPGQSLTLIATANQGSEATYESGFVIDKFPISRPNLTFSTLTVSNMSPEDSSIYLCSLERMEKLFFGSGTQLSVL.

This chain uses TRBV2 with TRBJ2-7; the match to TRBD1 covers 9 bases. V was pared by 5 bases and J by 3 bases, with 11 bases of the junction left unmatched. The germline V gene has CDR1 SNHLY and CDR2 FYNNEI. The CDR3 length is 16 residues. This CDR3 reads CASSLAAGTGFYEQYF. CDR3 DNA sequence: TGTGCCAGCAGTTTAGCGGCCGGGACAGGGTTCTACGAGCAGTACTTC.

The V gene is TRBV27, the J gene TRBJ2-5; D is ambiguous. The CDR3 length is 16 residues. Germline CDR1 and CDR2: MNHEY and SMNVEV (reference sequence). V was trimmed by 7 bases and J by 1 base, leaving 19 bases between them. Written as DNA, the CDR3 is TGTGCCAGCAAATCCTCAGCCGAAACATTCCAAGAGACCCAGTACTTC. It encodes CASKSSAETFQETQYF.

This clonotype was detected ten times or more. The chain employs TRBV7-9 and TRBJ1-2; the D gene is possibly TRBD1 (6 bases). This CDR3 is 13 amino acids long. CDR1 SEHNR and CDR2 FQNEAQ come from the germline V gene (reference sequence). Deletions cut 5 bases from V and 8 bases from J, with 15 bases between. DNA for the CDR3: TGTGCCAGCAGCGCCGGGACACCGATCGGCTACACCTTC. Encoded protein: CASSAGTPIGYTF.

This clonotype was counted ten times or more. The CDR3 region has the DNA TGTGCCAGCAGCCGGACAGGGGCAAATCAGCCCCAGCATTTT. Translated, it gives CASSRTGANQPQHF. This chain connects TRBV7-9 to TRBJ1-5; the match to TRBD1 covers 9 bases. V lost 5 bases to trimming and J lost 4 bases; unmatched junction nucleotides: 3. The CDR3 is made up of 14 amino acids. Germline CDR1 is SEHNR and CDR2 is FQNEAQ (reference sequence).

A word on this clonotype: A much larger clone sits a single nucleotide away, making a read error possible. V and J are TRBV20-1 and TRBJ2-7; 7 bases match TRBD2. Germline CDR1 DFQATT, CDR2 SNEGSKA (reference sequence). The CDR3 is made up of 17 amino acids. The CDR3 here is CSAREEGGEQASYEEYF. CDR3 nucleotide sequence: TGCAGTGCTAGAGAGGAGGGAGGGGAACAGGCCTCCTACGAGGAGTACTTC.